This T cell receptor beta chain was captured in a study of blood T cell repertoires in COVID-19. Looking at the study overall: Material from acute and convalescent COVID-19 was sourced from the United States, Italy and Spain. PBMCs, B-cell-depleted T cells, or T cells provided the cDNA or gDNA that made up the material.

Original processing methods: Estimated nucleated cell counts came from reference gene primer amplification. Profiled with immunoSEQ multiplex PCR; TCRdb holds only in-frame clones, not every one. That table supplies the V and J calls and clone size; D and trimming were determined from the DNA. The repertoire holds about 170,000 clones, with approximately 84% as singletons. Trimming left V 5 bases short and J 4 bases short, with 15 bases between. This CDR3 is built from 15 residues. The germline V gene has CDR1 SEHNR and CDR2 FQNEAQ (reference sequence). V gene TRBV7-9 combines with J gene TRBJ1-5, with D possibly TRBD1 on 5 matching bases. This TCR derives from a man aged 18 to 29 with active or convalescent COVID-19. The sample was peripheral blood. CDR3 region: CASSRGTGRNQPQHF. In nucleotides, the CDR3 is TGTGCCAGCAGCCGAGGCACAGGACGTAATCAGCCCCAGCATTTT.